This T cell receptor beta chain is from a study of vaccination and CD4 T cells after COVID-19. Study-level information: Overlapping spike peptides served as the stimulus for the cells. These peptides came from SARS-CoV-2 and from the common cold coronaviruses HCoV-NL63, HCoV-OC43 and HCoV-229E. Overall study findings and caveats: Spike mono-reactivity was shown by 304 of 307 vaccine-specific clones in convalescent patients. Relatively few convalescent patients and no early post-infection timepoints were analyzed.

The Oncomine TCR Beta short-read assay generated sequence data from the DNA of cultured CD4+ T cells. After culture, CD4+ T cells served as the source for genomic DNA extraction. TCRdb recomputed calls from the PCR reads with MiXCR, one row per CDR3 protein. Seen here are approximately 9,000 distinct CDR3 sequences, about 38% observed once, and the top ten hold about 14%. In the case of this clonotype: What it recognizes is unknown.

Treatment of the sample: roughly 10-day PBMC culture with coronavirus spike peptide pools or control peptides (ViraFEST assay). CD4+ T cells of the unexposed donor were collected before the COVID-19 pandemic (2011-2018). Peptide pools at roughly 11 ug/ml, together with 7.5 to 10 IU/ml IL-2, were added to cultures of roughly 2.1 million PBMCs per well. CDR1 is MNHNS and CDR2 is SASEGT in the germline V gene. The trim removed 8 bases at V and 1 base at J, leaving 10 bases unmatched. The CDR3 spans 15 residues. This receptor was identified in a human donor in good health. The rearrangement links TRBV6-1 to TRBJ2-5; 7 bases are a match to TRBD2. The sequenced sample consisted of CD4+ T cells from blood, cultured in vitro. The CDR3 is CASASFSGPQETQYF. The CDR3 DNA sequence: TGTGCCAGCGCATCCTTTAGCGGGCCCCAAGAGACCCAGTACTTC.